The rows below give T cell receptor beta chains drawn from one sample of a study of blood T cell repertoires in COVID-19. Measured with immunoSEQ multiplex PCR; TCRdb has only the in-frame clones, and not every one. The sample lists roughly 65,000 clones, 85% to 90% seen once, with approximately 35% in the top ten. Source material: peripheral blood. Receptor source: a woman older than 75 with active or convalescent COVID-19. CDR3s include the opening cysteine and the closing phenylalanine or tryptophan. A D gene is named only where the DNA matches it firmly. Expanded clones get a size class; other rows say once, few or many, or leave the size out.

D,size,V,J,CDR3,DNA
-,-,TRBV19,TRBJ1-2,CASSLQANPNYGYTF,TGTGCCAGTAGTTTGCAGGCGAATCCTAACTATGGCTACACCTTC
TRBD1,-,TRBV27,TRBJ2-1,CASSPWTGKWGYNEQFF,TGTGCCAGCAGTCCGTGGACAGGGAAGTGGGGCTACAATGAGCAGTTCTTC
TRBD2,-,TRBV4-3,TRBJ2-2,CASRSSGVNTGELFF,TGCGCCAGCAGGTCAAGCGGGGTGAACACCGGGGAGCTGTTTTTT
-,-,TRBV2,TRBJ1-2,CASSVALMMEYTF,TGTGCCAGCAGTGTGGCGCTAATGATGGAGTACACCTTC
TRBD1,-,TRBV7-8,TRBJ1-2,CASSPRPPGQSNYGYTF,TGTGCCAGCAGCCCTCGCCCCCCGGGACAGTCTAACTATGGCTACACCTTC
-,-,TRBV7-2,TRBJ1-4,CASSSRTAEKLFF,TGTGCCAGCAGCTCCCGGACAGCCGAAAAACTGTTTTTT
-,few,TRBV11-2,TRBJ1-1,CASSPGTEAFF,TGTGCCAGCAGCCCAGGTACTGAAGCTTTCTTT
-,-,TRBV20-1,TRBJ2-7,CSATEGTPNSYEQYF,TGCAGTGCTACTGAGGGGACACCGAACTCCTACGAGCAGTACTTC
-,-,TRBV19,TRBJ1-6,CASSIDHWAGSPLHF,TGTGCCAGTAGTATAGATCACTGGGCCGGTTCACCCCTCCACTTT
TRBD1,-,TRBV5-1,TRBJ2-5,CASSSYQGARVETQYF,TGCGCCAGCAGCTCGTACCAGGGGGCGCGGGTAGAGACCCAGTACTTC
-,-,TRBV12-5,TRBJ2-1,CASGLNPGFQFF,TGTGCTAGTGGTTTGAATCCGGGGTTCCAGTTCTTC
-,-,TRBV30,TRBJ1-2,CAWSRDSIGGYTF,TGTGCCTGGTCCCGGGACTCCATAGGGGGCTACACCTTC
TRBD2,-,TRBV11-3,TRBJ2-1,CASSTLAGGDNEQFF,TGTGCCAGCAGTACCCTAGCGGGGGGGGACAATGAGCAGTTCTTC
-,-,TRBV30,TRBJ1-2,CAWSIGNGYTF,TGTGCCTGGAGCATCGGGAATGGCTACACCTTC
-,-,TRBV16,TRBJ2-7,CASSHYTGYEQYF,TGTGCCAGCAGCCACTATACGGGCTACGAGCAGTACTTC
-,-,TRBV6-5,TRBJ2-7,CASRSGVTYEQYF,TGTGCCAGCAGATCCGGGGTAACCTACGAGCAGTACTTC
TRBD2,-,TRBV19,TRBJ2-2,CASIRTSGGAWNTGELFF,TGTGCCAGTATTCGGACTAGCGGGGGGGCGTGGAACACCGGGGAGCTGTTTTTT
TRBD2,-,TRBV6-2/TRBV6-3,TRBJ2-5,CASSSQRGVGETQYF,TGTGCCAGCAGTTCCCAGCGGGGGGTTGGAGAGACCCAGTACTTC
TRBD2,-,TRBV9,TRBJ2-3,CASSVGLAPSTDTQYF,TGTGCCAGCAGCGTAGGACTAGCGCCTAGCACAGATACGCAGTATTTT
-,-,TRBV4-1,TRBJ1-5,CASSQDGNQPQHF,TGCGCCAGCAGCCAAGACGGGAATCAGCCCCAGCATTTT
-,few,TRBV30,TRBJ1-5,CAWSRTVNQPQHF,TGTGCCTGGAGTCGCACAGTAAATCAGCCCCAGCATTTT
TRBD2,-,TRBV4-3,TRBJ2-1,CASSQELADYNEQFF,TGCGCCAGCAGCCAAGAGCTAGCGGACTACAATGAGCAGTTCTTC
-,-,TRBV28,TRBJ1-3,CASSFLTVSSGNTIYF,TGTGCCAGCAGCTTCTTGACTGTTAGCTCTGGAAACACCATATATTTT
TRBD2,-,TRBV7-8,TRBJ2-7,CASSFGTSGGISYEQYF,TGTGCCAGCAGCTTCGGGACTAGCGGGGGGATCTCCTACGAGCAGTACTTC
-,-,TRBV19,TRBJ1-1,CASSMPPGSEAFF,TGTGCCAGTAGTATGCCCCCTGGCAGTGAAGCTTTCTTT
-,-,TRBV28,TRBJ2-7,CASSGRGYEQYF,TGTGCCAGCAGTGGAAGAGGGTACGAGCAGTACTTC
TRBD1,-,TRBV7-2,TRBJ1-5,CASSLTGQGYQPQHF,TGTGCCAGCAGCTTGACGGGACAGGGATACCAGCCCCAGCATTTT
TRBD1,-,TRBV18,TRBJ2-3,CASTDRTNTDTQYF,TGTGCCAGCACGGACAGGACCAACACAGATACGCAGTATTTT
-,-,TRBV19,TRBJ1-4,CASKNYNEKLFF,TGTGCCAGTAAGAACTATAATGAAAAACTGTTTTTT
TRBD1,-,TRBV3-1/TRBV3-2,TRBJ1-2,CASSPDRDYGYTF,TGTGCCAGCAGCCCGGACAGGGACTATGGCTACACCTTC
-,-,TRBV27,TRBJ1-4,CASRRSGVNEKLFF,TGTGCCAGTCGCAGGTCGGGGGTTAATGAAAAACTGTTTTTT
TRBD1,once,TRBV30,TRBJ1-5,CAWRGQGIWNQPQHF,TGTGCCTGGAGGGGACAGGGTATTTGGAATCAGCCCCAGCATTTT
-,-,TRBV10-2,TRBJ2-4,CARRTENIQYF,TGCGCCAGACGGACAGAAAACATTCAGTACTTC
-,-,TRBV23-1,TRBJ1-4,CASSPANLGPVSGALGKTNEKLFF,TGCGCCAGCAGTCCAGCTAACCTTGGCCCGGTGTCAGGGGCATTAGGAAAAACTAATGAAAAACTGTTTTTT
TRBD1,-,TRBV5-8,TRBJ2-3,CASSSTGVGTDTQYF,TGTGCCAGCAGCTCGACAGGGGTAGGCACAGATACGCAGTATTTT
TRBD1,-,TRBV9,TRBJ1-2,CASSVAPDRVGGYTF,TGTGCCAGCAGCGTAGCCCCAGACAGGGTGGGCGGCTACACCTTC
-,-,TRBV2,TRBJ1-5,CASSDWAEKQPQHF,TGTGCCAGCAGTGACTGGGCTGAGAAGCAGCCCCAGCATTTT
-,-,TRBV5-4,TRBJ1-1,CATRVQTTNTEAFF,TGTGCCACCAGGGTACAGACCACGAACACTGAAGCTTTCTTT
TRBD1,once,TRBV19,TRBJ1-1,CASRHRGRWEETEAFF,TGTGCCAGTCGTCACAGGGGGCGATGGGAAGAAACTGAAGCTTTCTTT
-,-,TRBV23-1,TRBJ1-2,CASSHGAVGRGYGYTF,TGCGCCAGCAGTCATGGGGCAGTAGGGAGGGGGTATGGCTACACCTTC
-,once,TRBV11-2,TRBJ1-3,CASSFRTASGNTIYF,TGTGCCAGCAGCTTTCGTACAGCCTCTGGAAACACCATATATTTT
TRBD2,-,TRBV7-8,TRBJ2-3,CASSQLAGATDTQYF,TGTGCCAGCAGCCAACTAGCGGGAGCCACAGATACGCAGTATTTT
-,-,TRBV2,TRBJ1-5,CASSEGQNHQPQHF,TGTGCCAGCAGTGAAGGGCAGAACCATCAGCCCCAGCATTTT
-,-,TRBV30,TRBJ2-2,CAVGVIVGGANTGELFF,TGTGCCGTTGGAGTGATAGTTGGAGGAGCGAACACCGGGGAGCTGTTTTTT
TRBD1,-,TRBV11-2,TRBJ1-2,CASSLTGVSYTF,TGTGCCAGCAGCTTAACAGGGGTTAGCTACACCTTC
-,-,TRBV28,TRBJ2-1,CASSRRQWEQFF,TGTGCCAGCAGTCGACGACAGTGGGAGCAGTTCTTC
-,once,TRBV11-2,TRBJ1-2,CASSLGPLRTEIRDYGYTF,TGTGCCAGCAGCTTAGGACCTTTAAGGACAGAAATAAGGGACTATGGCTACACCTTC
TRBD2,-,TRBV7-2,TRBJ2-7,CASSGTSGYEQYF,TGTGCCAGCAGCGGGACTAGCGGCTACGAGCAGTACTTC
TRBD1,-,TRBV9,TRBJ1-2,CASTEGDRDYGYTF,TGTGCCAGCACGGAAGGAGACAGGGACTATGGCTACACCTTC
TRBD2,-,TRBV5-4,TRBJ2-2,CASSLGTSLNTGELFF,TGTGCCAGCAGCTTGGGGACTAGCCTGAACACCGGGGAGCTGTTTTTT
-,-,TRBV5-4,TRBJ2-1,CASSPQGMGNEQFF,TGTGCCAGCAGCCCCCAGGGGATGGGCAATGAGCAGTTCTTC
TRBD1,once,TRBV29-1,TRBJ2-7,CSVDFYRGTGSHEQYF,TGCAGCGTTGACTTTTACAGAGGGACAGGGTCCCACGAGCAGTACTTC
TRBD1,-,TRBV4-3,TRBJ2-3,CASSLGTVYMPDTQYF,TGCGCCAGCAGCCTCGGGACAGTTTATATGCCAGATACGCAGTATTTT
TRBD1,-,TRBV19,TRBJ2-2,CASSIYRGRKNTGELFF,TGTGCCAGTAGTATTTACAGGGGGCGTAAGAACACCGGGGAGCTGTTTTTT
TRBD1,few,TRBV10-3,TRBJ1-2,CAISDPDRSHGYTF,TGTGCCATCAGTGATCCGGACAGGTCCCATGGCTACACCTTC